Listed here are 18 T cell receptor beta chains from one sample, sequenced in a study of blood T cell repertoires in COVID-19 (dated by TCRdb to 2018 to 2021). Library generation was performed with the immunoSEQ multiplex PCR assay. In TCRdb, the immuneACCESS table is reduced to in-frame sequences with V and J assigned. These tables do not hold every clone; where another copy was compared, an unresolved V gene accounts for under half, and the others remain unexplained. The sample table contains a few hundred thousand clones; only one count was recorded for roughly nine tenths of them. About a tenth of the sample rests with the top ten. The sample was PBMCs or T cells enriched from blood (not recorded which). The source is a woman aged 30 to 39 who had recovered from COVID-19.

This clone appeared a single time. The V and J genes are TRBV5-1 and TRBJ1-2; tentative D call: TRBD1 (6 bases). CDR1 SGHRS and CDR2 YFSETQ come from the germline V gene. V dropped 0 bases and J dropped 2 bases, with 11 bases sitting between them. This CDR3 has 15 residues. CDR3 nucleotide sequence: TGCGCCAGCAGCTTGGCGGGGGGCCTCAACTATGGCTACACCTTC. Translating it yields CASSLAGGLNYGYTF.

V gene TRBV3-1 (or the pseudogene TRBV3-2) combines with J gene TRBJ2-1, with 9 bases aligning to TRBD1. V shed 2 bases and J 9 bases; nucleotides not matched to a gene: 8. Germline V lookup: CDR1 LGHDT, CDR2 YNNKEL (reference sequence). This CDR3 spans 15 amino acids. CDR3 sequence: CASSQPGQGGGEQFF. The CDR3 nucleotides are TGTGCCAGCAGCCAACCGGGACAGGGAGGGGGTGAGCAGTTCTTC.

This rearrangement joins TRBV29-1 to TRBJ1-3; D remains ambiguous. Germline V lookup: CDR1 SQVTM, CDR2 ANQGSEA. V was shortened by 7 bases and J by 1 base, with 8 bases between the two germline ends. The CDR3 runs 12 residues. The CDR3 here is CSGGWSGNTIYF. CDR3 nucleotides: TGCAGCGGCGGGTGGTCTGGAAACACCATATATTTT.

CDR3 bases: TGCGCCAGCAGCTTGGTGTTAGGGGCTAACTATGGCTACACCTTC. Encoded protein: CASSLVLGANYGYTF. The chain employs TRBV5-1 and TRBJ1-2, with a possible D match to TRBD1 (5 bases). V shed 0 bases and J shed 0 bases, with 9 bases lying between them. The CDR3 covers 15 residues. In germline, CDR1 is SGHRS, CDR2 YFSETQ.

The chain employs TRBV20-1 and TRBJ1-1; the D is unclear. V dropped 6 bases and J dropped 1 base, with 6 bases sitting between them. CDR3 length equals 11 residues. CDR1 is DFQATT, CDR2 SNEGSKA, per germline (reference sequence). The chain's CDR3 is CSAATNTEAFF. For the CDR3, the DNA is TGCAGTGCAGCCACGAACACTGAAGCTTTCTTT.

The chain joins TRBV29-1 to TRBJ1-2; the D is unclear. The CDR3 has 14 residues. V lost 2 bases and J lost 7, with 17 bases in between. Germline V gene data show CDR1 as SQVTM and CDR2 as ANQGSEA. CDR3 nucleotides: TGCAGCGTTGAAAATCTGACTAGGTTGGGTGGCTACACCTTC. It specifies CSVENLTRLGGYTF.

The CDR3 loop is CASGPRGQSLHF. Here the CDR3 DNA reads TGTGCTAGTGGCCCCAGGGGGCAATCCCTCCACTTT. The chain carries TRBV12-5 and TRBJ1-6; 8 nucleotides agree with TRBD1. CDR1 and CDR2 from the germline V gene are LGHNT and FRNRAP. The CDR3 loop spans 12 amino acids. Losses at the gene ends were 6 bases for V and 14 bases for J; bases not matched to a gene: 6.

CDR3 DNA: TGCAGCGTTGCCCGACAGGAACGGCAAGAGACCCAGTACTTC. Protein: CSVARQERQETQYF. The gene calls are TRBV29-1 and TRBJ2-5, with a weak D call TRBD1 (6 bases). V was clipped by 4 bases and J by 2 bases, with 14 bases between them. Germline loops: CDR1 SQVTM, CDR2 ANQGSEA. The CDR3 sequence is 14 residues long.

The V and J genes are TRBV5-1 and TRBJ1-3, with TRBD1 matching over 7 bases. J gave up 2 bases and V 2 bases, and 4 bases lay outside the gene matches. Germline CDR1 SGHRS, CDR2 YFSETQ. The CDR3 is made up of 15 amino acids. For the CDR3, the DNA is TGCGCCAGCAGCTTCGGACAGGTAGCTGGAAACACCATATATTTT. This codes for CASSFGQVAGNTIYF.

This chain links TRBV10-1 with TRBJ2-1; TRBD1 agrees at 9 bases. J was trimmed by 6 bases and V by 3 bases; bases with no gene match: 12. The CDR3 loop spans 17 amino acids. Germline V CDR1 and CDR2: WNHNN, SYGVQD (reference sequence). CDR3 in DNA: TGCGCCAGCAGTGACCCCGCGAGACAGGGGGAAACCAATGAGCAGTTCTTC. This gives the protein CASSDPARQGETNEQFF.

This chain links TRBV12-3 or TRBV12-4 with TRBJ1-1, with D tentatively TRBD1 (5 bases). This CDR3 has 12 residues. Trimming pared 9 bases from V and 10 bases from J, leaving 18 bases between. This CDR3 reads CASLTWGEGAFF. The CDR3 DNA reads TGTGCCAGTTTAACGTGGGGCGAAGGAGCTTTCTTT.

The V gene is TRBV5-1, the J gene TRBJ2-1, with D possibly TRBD2 on 6 matching bases. V lost 8 bases and J lost 5, with 14 bases in between. The CDR3 extends over 13 amino acids. Per germline, CDR1 SGHRS and CDR2 YFSETQ. The CDR3 coding sequence is TGCGCCAGTCTTCGACTAGAAGACAATGAGCAGTTCTTC. It encodes CASLRLEDNEQFF.

The genes are TRBV6-5 and TRBJ1-2; 9 positions match TRBD1. After removal of 7 bases from V and 4 bases from J, the junction contained 10 bases not matched to a gene. The CDR3 is made up of 15 amino acids. The germline CDR1 and CDR2 sequences are MNHEY and SVGAGI. The CDR3 DNA reads TGTGCCAGCACACCGGACAGGGGCAACCCCTATGGCTACACCTTC. It is translated as CASTPDRGNPYGYTF.

The V gene is TRBV28, the J gene TRBJ2-7; 10 bases are a match to TRBD1. The ends lost 4 bases at V and 4 bases at J; junction bases unmatched: 22. Germline V gene sequence: CDR1 MDHEN, CDR2 SYDVKM. The CDR3 has 20 amino acids. CDR3 protein: CASSSISGQGHDLGEYEQYF. CDR3 DNA sequence: TGTGCCAGCAGTTCGATATCGGGACAGGGGCACGACCTCGGGGAGTACGAGCAGTACTTC.

The chain links TRBV6-5 to TRBJ2-3; TRBD1 matches 7 bases. V lost 0 bases and J lost 2; bases outside the gene matches: 2. CDR1 MNHEY and CDR2 SVGAGI come from the germline V gene. This CDR3 contains 15 residues. CDR3 in DNA: TGTGCCAGCAGTTACTCTGGGACAGCCACAGATACGCAGTATTTT. Residues: CASSYSGTATDTQYF.

This clone was observed once. The chain recombines TRBV28 with TRBJ1-1, with 7 bases that match TRBD1. The length of the CDR3 is 14 residues. Germline assignment: CDR1 MDHEN and CDR2 SYDVKM. Unmatched junction bases numbered 8, after V lost 6 bases and J lost 4 bases. This CDR3 reads CASSQQGIGTEAFF. The CDR3 coding sequence is TGTGCCAGCAGCCAACAGGGGATCGGCACTGAAGCTTTCTTT.

The genes are TRBV4-1 and TRBJ2-2, with 10 bases that match TRBD2. Germline V gene lookup returns CDR1 MGHRA and CDR2 YSYEKL. V lost 3 bases and J lost 2; bases outside the gene matches: 15. The CDR3 is 20 amino acids. Written as DNA, the CDR3 is TGCGCCAGCAGCCATAGGGTCTCGGGTAGCGGGGGGAGTAACACCGGGGAGCTGTTTTTT. Translated, it gives CASSHRVSGSGGSNTGELFF.

This sequence joins TRBV5-1 and TRBJ1-6, with D maybe TRBD1 (5 bases). V was pared by 0 bases and J by 7 bases, with 11 bases between. Per the germline V gene, CDR1 is SGHRS and CDR2 is YFSETQ. The CDR3 contains 15 residues. In nucleotides, the CDR3 is TGCGCCAGCAGCTTGGTGTGGGGGGGGAATTCACCCCTCCACTTT. Translating it yields CASSLVWGGNSPLHF.